These 31 T cell receptor beta chains were all obtained from the same sample, sequenced in a study of CD8 T cells in ankylosing spondylitis (dated by TCRdb to about 2017). Library preparation employed 5' RACE. TCRdb records Illumina HiSeq 2500 as the sequencer. TCRdb ran its own pipeline on the public reads, namely fastp trimming at Q25 and MiXCR clone calling, and kept in-frame beta chains. Entries that share a CDR3 protein sequence are merged under the most common genes and DNA. The sample profile shows approximately 260,000 distinct CDR3 sequences; 8% to 9.5% of them were found once. Nearly 7% of the sample is taken by the ten largest. Material: blood, either unsorted or a sorted T cell fraction (not recorded which). The receptors here all came from a male donor with ankylosing spondylitis or in good health (not recorded which).

The chain carries TRBV30 and TRBJ1-2; a possible D gene is TRBD1 (5 bases). This CDR3 has 13 residues. Trimming shortened V by 3 bases and J by 3 bases, and 11 bases separated the two germline ends. CDR1 and CDR2 from the germline V gene are GTSNPN and SVGIG (reference sequence). The DNA for the CDR3 is TGTGCCTGGAGCCCAGGGATGGACTATGGCTACACCTTC. Protein sequence: CAWSPGMDYGYTF.

This clonotype showed up many times. This chain connects TRBV12-3 or TRBV12-4 to TRBJ2-7; D call uncertain. This CDR3 comprises 13 residues. V lost 1 base to trimming and J lost 6 bases, with 10 bases between them. CDR3 in DNA: TGTGCCAGCAGTTTAGACCTGGCTGGCGAGCAGTACTTC. It yields the protein CASSLDLAGEQYF.

This clonotype came up many times. The chain employs TRBV28 and TRBJ2-1; TRBD1 might be the D (7 bases). The V end lost 5 bases, the J end lost 8 bases, and 31 bases lay between the germline ends. Germline-derived CDR1 and CDR2 are MDHEN and SYDVKM. This CDR3 has 19 amino acids. The DNA for the CDR3 is TGTGCCAGCAGTCCGATGCCCGGTCTATCAGGGGGGACATCTGATGAGCAGTTCTTC. Protein: CASSPMPGLSGGTSDEQFF.

Many counts were recorded for this clonotype. The chain couples TRBV20-1 to TRBJ2-7; TRBD1 matches at 9 bases. V trimming: 5 bases; J trimming: 6 bases; junction bases outside the gene matches: 8. Germline V CDR1 and CDR2: DFQATT, SNEGSKA (reference sequence). The CDR3 consists of 13 residues. CDR3 protein: CSAGGQGLSEQYF. The CDR3 DNA reads TGCAGTGCTGGGGGACAGGGACTGAGCGAGCAGTACTTC.

At least ten counts were recorded for this clonotype. This chain uses TRBV5-6 with TRBJ1-2; no firm D call. V was trimmed by 3 bases and J by 8 bases, leaving 17 bases between them. The CDR3 runs 14 residues. Germline values: CDR1 SGHDT, CDR2 YYEEEE. CDR3 DNA sequence: TGTGCCAGCAGCTACCTTGCGGGGTTAGAAGGCTACACCTTC. It codes for CASSYLAGLEGYTF.

This chain uses TRBV9 with TRBJ2-1; no firm D call. Germline V gene lookup returns CDR1 SGDLS and CDR2 YYNGEE. This CDR3 contains 15 residues. V was trimmed by 0 bases and J by 0 bases, leaving 7 bases between them. The CDR3 loop is CASSVATTSYNEQFF. The CDR3 coding sequence is TGTGCCAGCAGCGTAGCGACCACCTCCTACAATGAGCAGTTCTTC.

This clonotype was counted many times. The J gene is TRBJ2-1, the V gene TRBV20-1; D not resolved. Germline CDR1 DFQATT, CDR2 SNEGSKA (reference sequence). Deletions cut 5 bases from V and 7 bases from J, with 18 bases between. The CDR3 is 14 amino acids. CDR3 in amino acids: CSAPPQDGRNEQFF. The CDR3 region has the DNA TGCAGTGCTCCCCCCCAGGACGGGCGGAATGAGCAGTTCTTC.

The chain links TRBV14 to TRBJ2-3, with TRBD2 matching 8 bases. Looked up from germline, CDR1 is SGHDN and CDR2 is FVKESK. Trimming removed 6 bases from V and 2 bases from J; junction bases left unmatched: 13. The CDR3 has 17 amino acids. The CDR3 region is CASRLSGREGATDTQYF. As DNA, the CDR3 is TGTGCCAGCAGACTCTCGGGACGGGAGGGTGCCACAGATACGCAGTATTTT.

This clonotype has more than one count but fewer than ten. The V gene is TRBV6-2 or TRBV6-3, the J gene TRBJ1-5; no definite D call. Germline CDR1 and CDR2: MNHEY and SVGEGT. CDR3 length: 17 residues. V was clipped by 4 bases and J by 0 bases, with 16 bases between them. CDR3 residues: CASSLELTRDSNQPQHF. CDR3 coding DNA: TGTGCCAGCAGTTTGGAATTAACCAGAGATAGCAATCAGCCCCAGCATTTT.

This clonotype was picked up many times. The chain employs TRBV10-3 and TRBJ2-2; 7 bases line up with TRBD1. CDR1 ENHRY and CDR2 SYGVKD come from the germline V gene. The CDR3 is made up of 18 amino acids. The V segment lost 0 bases and the J segment 1 base; nucleotides outside the gene matches: 8. The DNA of the CDR3 is TGTGCCATCAGTGAGTCGAACGTACAGGGGTTGAACACCGGGGAGCTGTTTTTT. It codes for CAISESNVQGLNTGELFF.

This clonotype showed up just a few times. The rearrangement links TRBV19 to TRBJ1-5, with 8 bases aligning to TRBD1. The CDR3 extends over 16 amino acids. The V and J ends lost 1 base and 0 bases, in that order; junction bases with no gene match: 2. Germline V lookup: CDR1 LNHDA, CDR2 SQIVND (reference sequence). In nucleotides, the CDR3 is TGTGCCAGTAGTATAGCAGACAGGGGTAGCAATCAGCCCCAGCATTTT. Translation: CASSIADRGSNQPQHF.

Many counts were recorded for this clonotype. The chain carries TRBV4-3 and TRBJ2-5; D tentatively fits TRBD1 or TRBD2 (5 bases each). The V end was cut by 0 bases, the J end by 5 bases, with 19 bases between. The length of the CDR3 is 17 residues. CDR1 and CDR2 (germline): LGHNA, YSLEER. CDR3 loop: CASSQDYLTGGRETQYF. As DNA, the CDR3 is TGCGCCAGCAGCCAAGATTATCTTACTGGGGGAAGGGAGACCCAGTACTTC.

This clonotype has a count of ten or more. The chain couples TRBV12-3 or TRBV12-4 to TRBJ1-4; D is perhaps TRBD1 (6 bases). V lost 1 base, J lost 5 bases, and 11 bases lay in between. The CDR3 covers 15 residues. CDR3 DNA: TGTGCCAGCAGTTTAGGGCAGGGGTTGAATGAAAAACTGTTTTTT. This gives the protein CASSLGQGLNEKLFF.

This clonotype was counted at least ten times. Written as DNA, the CDR3 is TGTGCCACCAGCAGACCGCGGGCGGAGCAGTTCTTC. Translated, it gives CATSRPRAEQFF. This rearrangement joins TRBV15 to TRBJ2-1; D is perhaps TRBD2 (5 bases). This CDR3 has 12 residues. V was shortened by 2 bases and J by 10 bases, with 9 bases between the two germline ends. Per the germline V gene, CDR1 is LNHNV and CDR2 is YYDKDF (reference sequence).

Many counts were recorded for this clonotype. This sequence joins TRBV7-2 and TRBJ1-1; TRBD1 matches 8 bases. The V gene's germline CDR1 is SGHTA and CDR2 FQGNSA. V trimming: 0 bases; J trimming: 1 base; junction bases outside the gene matches: 7. The CDR3 totals 17 residues. The CDR3 spells CASSLAEQQGGNTEAFF. In DNA, the CDR3 is TGTGCCAGCAGCTTAGCGGAACAACAGGGGGGGAACACTGAAGCTTTCTTT.

As for this clonotype: A much bigger clone sits one base away, suggesting this may be a read error. The chain links TRBV7-8 to TRBJ1-5; D may be TRBD1 (6 bases). This CDR3 is built from 15 residues. Germline V gene data show CDR1 as SGHVS and CDR2 as FQNEAQ. The CDR3 DNA reads as TGTGCCAGCAGGGAAGAGGGGGGGGGCAATAAGCCCCAGCATTTT. The encoded protein is CASREEGGGNKPQHF.

The chain couples TRBV7-2 to TRBJ1-5, with D unclear. From germline, CDR1 is SGHTA and CDR2 FQGNSA. The CDR3 has 15 amino acids. V gave up 3 bases and J gave up 1 base, with 10 bases separating them. CDR3 sequence: CASSFEGGSNQPQHF. CDR3 bases: TGTGCCAGCAGCTTTGAGGGCGGGAGCAATCAGCCCCAGCATTTT.

This clonotype has ten or more counts. The V and J genes are TRBV7-8 and TRBJ1-3; D gene uncertain. The germline V and J ends were trimmed by 7 bases and 1 base, with 14 bases remaining between them. CDR1 SGHVS and CDR2 FQNEAQ come from the germline V gene. This CDR3 has 15 amino acids. CDR3 amino acids: CASNRVRESGNTIYF. The CDR3 bases are TGTGCCAGCAACCGCGTACGGGAATCTGGAAACACCATATATTTT.

This clonotype was seen many times. The chain recombines TRBV4-1 with TRBJ2-3; D is possibly TRBD2 (6 bases). CDR3 size: 17 residues. CDR1 is MGHRA and CDR2 is YSYEKL in the germline V gene. The ends were cut back, 0 bases at V and 3 bases at J, with 16 bases in the middle. The CDR3 DNA reads as TGCGCCAGCAGCCAAGACGGGAGAGGGCTTTTGACAGATACGCAGTATTTT. It is translated as CASSQDGRGLLTDTQYF.

The chain recombines TRBV12-3 or TRBV12-4 with TRBJ2-7; 9 bases are shared with TRBD1. After removal of 5 bases from V and 6 bases from J, the junction contained 5 bases not matched to a gene. The CDR3 spans 13 residues. In DNA, the CDR3 is TGTGCCAGCAGTCCCGGGACAGGGCTCGAGCAGTACTTC. Its translation is CASSPGTGLEQYF.

This clonotype occurred many times. The CDR3: CASTAPPETQYF. For the CDR3, the DNA is TGTGCCAGCACAGCCCCTCCAGAGACCCAGTACTTC. The rearrangement links TRBV6-2 or TRBV6-3 to TRBJ2-5; D call uncertain. The CDR3 is made up of 12 amino acids. The V gene's germline CDR1 is MNHEY and CDR2 SVGEGT. The V gene lost 7 bases and the J gene lost 4 bases, with 10 bases spanning the gap.

About this clonotype itself: This may be a read error, as it is one base from a much larger clone. J is TRBJ1-3 and V is TRBV2, with a possible D match to TRBD1 (6 bases). Trimming left V 3 bases short and J 4 bases short, with 10 bases between. CDR1 is SNHLY, CDR2 FYNNEI, per germline. The CDR3 covers 14 residues. CDR3 in DNA: TGTGCCAGCAGTGACCAGGGGTCAGGAAACACCATATATTTT. Translation gives CASSDQGSGNTIYF.

The table lists this clonotype with a few counts. The chain combines TRBV29-1 with TRBJ2-2, with D perhaps matching TRBD2 (6 bases). CDR3 size: 12 residues. Germline lookup yields CDR1 SQVTM and CDR2 ANQGSEA. Trimming took 3 bases from V and 4 from J, leaving 6 bases between them. The CDR3 here is CSVEGGTGELFF. CDR3 nucleotide sequence: TGCAGCGTTGAGGGGGGCACCGGGGAGCTGTTTTTT.

There are many counts of this clonotype. The gene calls are TRBV4-1 and TRBJ1-1; 7 bases align to TRBD1. Per the germline V gene, CDR1 is MGHRA and CDR2 is YSYEKL. Trimming took 3 bases from V and 0 from J; bases not matched to a gene: 1. The CDR3 length is 14 residues. CDR3 nucleotide sequence: TGCGCCAGCAGCCAGACAGGGCTGAACACTGAAGCTTTCTTT. Its protein product is CASSQTGLNTEAFF.

This clonotype was picked up many times. The CDR3 DNA is TGCAGTGCTAGAGCCCAAAAGCAGAGAGGCTACAATGAGCAGTTCTTC. Its translation: CSARAQKQRGYNEQFF. J is TRBJ2-1 and V is TRBV20-1; no clear D gene. CDR1 and CDR2 (germline): DFQATT, SNEGSKA (reference sequence). Trimming shortened V by 1 base and J by 3 bases, and 16 bases separated the two germline ends. The CDR3 sequence is 16 residues long.

The V call is TRBV7-9, the J call TRBJ2-5, with D perhaps matching TRBD2 (6 bases). The CDR3 loop spans 14 amino acids. Germline CDR1 is SEHNR and CDR2 is FQNEAQ (reference sequence). V lost 6 bases to trimming and J lost 5 bases, with 16 bases between them. CDR3 bases: TGTGCCAGCAGGATTAAAGGGGAGGTGGAGACCCAGTACTTC. Its translation is CASRIKGEVETQYF.

The gene calls are TRBV5-1 and TRBJ1-4; D might be TRBD1 (6 bases). Germline-derived CDR1 and CDR2 are SGHRS and YFSETQ. The CDR3 loop spans 14 amino acids. V was trimmed by 4 bases and J by 4 bases, leaving 11 bases between them. The CDR3 loop is CASSTDRNNEKLFF. CDR3 coding DNA: TGCGCCAGCAGCACTGACAGGAATAATGAAAAACTGTTTTTT.

Many counts were recorded for this clonotype. This chain connects TRBV6-5 to TRBJ2-7; TRBD1 is a possible D gene (5 bases). The CDR3 has 15 residues. Germline V gene data show CDR1 as MNHEY and CDR2 as SVGAGI. The V gene lost 6 bases and the J gene lost 2 bases, with 17 bases spanning the gap. CDR3 DNA: TGTGCCAGCAGCTACGGGCAGGGTGGGGCCTACGAGCAGTACTTC. Protein: CASSYGQGGAYEQYF.

This clonotype was recorded at least ten times. The chain is built from TRBV10-3 and TRBJ1-1; D gene uncertain. The CDR3 runs 12 residues. V lost 2 bases to trimming and J lost 3 bases, with 4 bases between them. Germline V lookup: CDR1 ENHRY, CDR2 SYGVKD. The CDR3: CAISEGDTEAFF. The CDR3 coding sequence is TGTGCCATCAGTGAGGGGGACACTGAAGCTTTCTTT.

This clonotype appeared many times. The chain joins TRBV9 to TRBJ2-7; 8 bases are a match to TRBD2. Germline V CDR1 and CDR2: SGDLS, YYNGEE. This CDR3 comprises 16 residues. Losses at the gene ends were 4 bases for V and 0 bases for J; bases not matched to a gene: 9. Here the CDR3 DNA reads TGTGCCAGCAGCCGGAGTGGCGGGGGGTTCTCCTACGAGCAGTACTTC. Amino acids: CASSRSGGGFSYEQYF.

This clonotype was seen at least ten times. The chain is built from TRBV20-1 and TRBJ2-5, with 15 nucleotides matching TRBD2. J gave up 2 bases and V 2 bases, and 3 bases lay outside the gene matches. There are 16 residues in the CDR3. CDR1 DFQATT and CDR2 SNEGSKA come from the germline V gene (reference sequence). In nucleotides, the CDR3 is TGCAGTGCTAGACCTGGGACTAGCGGGGGGCAAGAGACCCAGTACTTC. Amino acids: CSARPGTSGGQETQYF.